This TCR beta chain was captured in a study of CD8+ T cells in alopecia areata. Study-level findings and limits: Higher clonality than in normal scalp was seen in lesional scalp, especially alopecia totalis/universalis. Sequencing of scalp samples also includes resident alphabeta T cells from normal skin. Tofacitinib did not eliminate many expanded lesional clones from scalp or blood.

RNA extraction was followed by reverse transcription into cDNA, which acted as the sequencing template. The assay was immunoSEQ multiplex PCR, and TCRdb's table has in-frame clones only and misses some. The sample shows roughly 200,000 clones, roughly 53% of them seen only once. The V gene lost 8 bases and the J gene lost 2 bases, with 9 bases spanning the gap. The CDR3 length is 12 residues. Germline lookup yields CDR1 SEHNR and CDR2 FQNEAQ (reference sequence). Note on this clone: What it recognizes is unknown.

Specified treatment: oral pan-JAK inhibitor, 5-10 mg twice daily. The V and J genes are TRBV7-9 and TRBJ2-5; D is possibly TRBD2 (5 bases). The receptor was derived from a human donor with alopecia areata. Sequenced here: CD8+ T cells sorted from blood, sampled at week 24, from a patient treated with tofacitinib. CDR3 nucleotide sequence: TGTGCCAGCCGTGGCGGGCAAGAGACCCAGTACTTC. It specifies CASRGGQETQYF.